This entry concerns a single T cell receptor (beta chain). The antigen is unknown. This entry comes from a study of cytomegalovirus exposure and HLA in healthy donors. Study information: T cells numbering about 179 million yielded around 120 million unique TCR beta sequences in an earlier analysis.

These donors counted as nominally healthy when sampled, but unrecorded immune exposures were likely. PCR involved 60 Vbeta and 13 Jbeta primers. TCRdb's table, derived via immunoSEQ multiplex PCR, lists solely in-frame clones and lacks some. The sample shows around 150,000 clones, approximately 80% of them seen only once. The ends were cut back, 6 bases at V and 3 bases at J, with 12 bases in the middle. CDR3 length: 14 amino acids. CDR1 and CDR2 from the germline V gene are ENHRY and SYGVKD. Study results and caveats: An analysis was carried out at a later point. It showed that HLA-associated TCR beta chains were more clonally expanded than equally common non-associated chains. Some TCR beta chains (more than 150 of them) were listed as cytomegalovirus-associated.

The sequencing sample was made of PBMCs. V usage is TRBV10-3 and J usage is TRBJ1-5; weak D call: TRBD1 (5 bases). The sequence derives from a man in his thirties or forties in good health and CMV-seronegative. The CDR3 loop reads CAISVQAFNQPQHF. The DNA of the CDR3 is TGTGCCATCAGCGTACAGGCTTTCAATCAGCCCCAGCATTTT.